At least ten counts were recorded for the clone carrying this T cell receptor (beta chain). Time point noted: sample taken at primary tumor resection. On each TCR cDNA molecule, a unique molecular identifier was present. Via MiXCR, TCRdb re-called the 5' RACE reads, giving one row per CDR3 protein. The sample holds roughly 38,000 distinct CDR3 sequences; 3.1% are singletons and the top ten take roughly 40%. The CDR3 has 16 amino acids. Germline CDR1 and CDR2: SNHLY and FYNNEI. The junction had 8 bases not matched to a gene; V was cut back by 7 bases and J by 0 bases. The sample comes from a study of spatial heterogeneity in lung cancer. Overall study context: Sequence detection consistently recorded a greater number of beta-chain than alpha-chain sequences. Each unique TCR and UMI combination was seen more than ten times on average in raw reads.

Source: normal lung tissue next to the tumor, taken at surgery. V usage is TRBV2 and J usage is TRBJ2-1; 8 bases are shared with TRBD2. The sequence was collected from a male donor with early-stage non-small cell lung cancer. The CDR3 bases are TGTGCCAGCATCGAGGGTAGCGGGATCTCCTACAATGAGCAGTTCTTC. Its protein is CASIEGSGISYNEQFF.